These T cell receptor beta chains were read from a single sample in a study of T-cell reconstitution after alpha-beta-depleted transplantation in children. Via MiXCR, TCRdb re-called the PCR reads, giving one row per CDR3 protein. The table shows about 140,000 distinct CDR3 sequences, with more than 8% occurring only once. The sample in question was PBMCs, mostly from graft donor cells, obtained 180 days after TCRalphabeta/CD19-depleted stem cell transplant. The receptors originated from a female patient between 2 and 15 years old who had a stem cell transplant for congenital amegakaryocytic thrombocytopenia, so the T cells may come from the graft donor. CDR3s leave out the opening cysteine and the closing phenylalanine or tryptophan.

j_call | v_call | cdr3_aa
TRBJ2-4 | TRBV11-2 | ASSFPRDASGHPSSKNIQY
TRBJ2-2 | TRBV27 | ASSRLGTGELF
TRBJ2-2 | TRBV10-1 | ASSESWDAPNTGELF
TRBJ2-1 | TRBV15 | ATSRDLVQGAHEQF
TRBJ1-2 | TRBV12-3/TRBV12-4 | ASSWTGFYGYT
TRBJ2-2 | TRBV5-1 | ASGEGLAGGRNTGELF
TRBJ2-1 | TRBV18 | ASSLSGEYNEQF
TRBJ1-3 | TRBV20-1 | SARNARQSSGNTIY
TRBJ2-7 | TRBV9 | ASSGPSYEQY
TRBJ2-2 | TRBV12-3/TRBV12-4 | ASSLGPTGELF
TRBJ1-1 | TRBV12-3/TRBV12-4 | ASSLGTGRPPIS
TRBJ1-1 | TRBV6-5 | ASRQIHTEAF
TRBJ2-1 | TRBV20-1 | SARLLIAENYNEQF
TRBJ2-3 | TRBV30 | AWSIKVAGEGSDTQY
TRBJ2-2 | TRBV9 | ASSARGGTGGPGELF
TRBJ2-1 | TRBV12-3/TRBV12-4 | ASSSGLALDRGNEQF
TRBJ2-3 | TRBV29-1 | SVEEDSTDTQY
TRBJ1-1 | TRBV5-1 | ASSLQGPGRNTEAF
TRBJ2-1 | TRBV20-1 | SASGTAYNEQF
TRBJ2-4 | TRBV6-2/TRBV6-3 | ASRNSGAGAKNIQY